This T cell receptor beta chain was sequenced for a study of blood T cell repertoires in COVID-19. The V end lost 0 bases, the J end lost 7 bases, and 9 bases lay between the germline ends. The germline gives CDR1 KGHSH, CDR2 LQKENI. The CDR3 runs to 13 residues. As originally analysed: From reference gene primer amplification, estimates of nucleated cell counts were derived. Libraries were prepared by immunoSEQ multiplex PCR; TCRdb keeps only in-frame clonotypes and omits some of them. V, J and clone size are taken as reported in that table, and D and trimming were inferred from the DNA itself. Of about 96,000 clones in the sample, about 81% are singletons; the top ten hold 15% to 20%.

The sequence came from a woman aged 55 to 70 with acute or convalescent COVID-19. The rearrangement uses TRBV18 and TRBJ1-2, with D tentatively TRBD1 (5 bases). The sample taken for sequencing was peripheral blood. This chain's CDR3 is CASSPPGPRGYTF. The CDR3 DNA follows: TGTGCCAGCTCACCACCGGGGCCCCGTGGCTACACCTTC.